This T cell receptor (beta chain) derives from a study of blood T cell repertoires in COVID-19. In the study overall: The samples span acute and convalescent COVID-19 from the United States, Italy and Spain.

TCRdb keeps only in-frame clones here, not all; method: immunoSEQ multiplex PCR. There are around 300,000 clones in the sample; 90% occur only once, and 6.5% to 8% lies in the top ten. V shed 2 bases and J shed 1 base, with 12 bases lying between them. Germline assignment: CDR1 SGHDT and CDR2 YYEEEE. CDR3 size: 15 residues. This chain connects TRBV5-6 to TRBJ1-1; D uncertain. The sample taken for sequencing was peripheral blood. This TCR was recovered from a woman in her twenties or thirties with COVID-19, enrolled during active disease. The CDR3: CASSFSGWENTEAFF. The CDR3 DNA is TGTGCCAGCAGCTTTTCGGGGTGGGAGAACACTGAAGCTTTCTTT.